These T cell receptor beta chains were read from a single sample in a study of T cells in Graves' hyperthyroidism and ophthalmopathy. TCRdb reanalysed the multiplex PCR reads using MiXCR and keeps one entry per CDR3 protein. The sample yields some 98,000 distinct CDR3 sequences, around 42% seen once. The sample taken for sequencing was peripheral blood or thyroid tissue (not recorded which). These receptors were obtained from a woman in her 30s with Graves' hyperthyroidism. Each CDR3 is given with its conserved first and last residue. Fields, in order: D gene, clone size, V gene, J gene, CDR3 DNA, CDR3 protein. The D gene is left open where the match is weak. Size values are once, few and many counts, or a class for expanded clones, and some rows have none.

>TRBD1|.|TRBV28|TRBJ1-5
TGTGCCAGCACCGCCAGGACAGGGGTCCAGCCCCAGCATTTT
CASTARTGVQPQHF
>.|.|TRBV7-3|TRBJ2-5
TGTGCCAGCAGCAAAGGGGGTACGGGAGAAGAGACCCAGTACTTC
CASSKGGTGEETQYF
>TRBD2|.|TRBV9|TRBJ2-7
TGTGCCAGCAGCGTAACCCCAGCGGGAGGGCAGAACGAGCAGTACTTC
CASSVTPAGGQNEQYF
>.|.|TRBV9|TRBJ2-3
TGTGCCAGCAGCGTAGGATCGGGAGTGTTCGCAGATACGCAGTATTTT
CASSVGSGVFADTQYF
>.|many|TRBV7-3|TRBJ1-1
TGTGCCAGCAGCCGGAGTGGGGAGATGAACACTGAAGCTTTCTTT
CASSRSGEMNTEAFF
>.|.|TRBV2|TRBJ2-5
TGTGCCAGCAGTTTCTGGGGGACGGCAGAAGAGACCCAGTACTTC
CASSFWGTAEETQYF
>TRBD1|.|TRBV20-1|TRBJ1-2
TGCAGTGCCCCGGACAGGCACGGCTATGGCTACACCTTC
CSAPDRHGYGYTF
>.|many|TRBV5-6|TRBJ1-3
TGTGCCAGCAGCTTTTTTGCCGAGGGCTCTGGAAACACCATATATTTT
CASSFFAEGSGNTIYF
>.|many|TRBV5-1|TRBJ2-2
TGCGCCAGCAGCCCCTCCCCCCAGGGTCGGGAGCTGTTTTTT
CASSPSPQGRELFF
>TRBD2|.|TRBV7-2|TRBJ2-5
TGTGCCAGCGGTAGCGGGGGCGGTCTCGAGACCCAGTACTTC
CASGSGGGLETQYF
>.|.|TRBV7-9|TRBJ2-7
TGTGCCTCTGGGGACGGAAACTACGAGCAGTACTTC
CASGDGNYEQYF
>TRBD1|many|TRBV7-6|TRBJ1-6
TGTGCCAGCAGCTTCGGGACAGCTAATTCACCCCTCCACTTT
CASSFGTANSPLHF
>.|medium-sized|TRBV2|TRBJ2-7
TGTGCCAGCGCCCGTGCTGGCCGATCCTACGAGCAGTACTTC
CASARAGRSYEQYF
>.|many|TRBV5-1|TRBJ1-1
TGCGCCAGCAGCTTGGAGGGGGATACAACTTTCTTT
CASSLEGDTTFF
>TRBD1|many|TRBV29-1|TRBJ1-4
TGCAGCGTTGCGTGGCAGGGGGCTGAAAAACTGTTTTTT
CSVAWQGAEKLFF
>TRBD1|.|TRBV6-1|TRBJ1-6
TGTGCCAGCAGTAGCCAGACAGGGGGATCACCCCTCCACTTT
CASSSQTGGSPLHF
>TRBD2|.|TRBV6-6|TRBJ2-7
TGTGCCAGCAGTGAACTGGCTAGCGGGACGTACGAGCAGTACTTC
CASSELASGTYEQYF
>TRBD1|.|TRBV7-9|TRBJ2-7
TGTGCCAGCAGCTCCCCCGGGACAGGGACCTACGAGCAGTACTTC
CASSSPGTGTYEQYF
>TRBD1|.|TRBV12-3/TRBV12-4|TRBJ1-3
TGTGCCGGCAGTTTCTGGACAGGGGGAGCTGGGAACACCATATATTTC
CAGSFWTGGAGNTIYF
>.|.|TRBV6-4|TRBJ2-5
TGTGCCAGCAGTGACTTGGATAGCAATCAGCCCCAGTACTTC
CASSDLDSNQPQYF
>.|few|TRBV27|TRBJ1-2
TGTGCCAGCAGCCCCCGGACAGCTTATGGCTACACCTTC
CASSPRTAYGYTF
>.|many|TRBV28|TRBJ2-7
TGTGCCACCTCGGACAGCTTCTCCTACGAGCAGTACTTC
CATSDSFSYEQYF
>TRBD1|many|TRBV2|TRBJ1-5
TGTGCCAGCAGCCTGACAGGGGAAGGATTCAATCAGCCCCAGCATTTT
CASSLTGEGFNQPQHF
>.|.|TRBV28|TRBJ1-1
TGTGCCAGCAGTTTGATACTGAACACTGAAGCTTTCTTT
CASSLILNTEAFF
>.|.|TRBV25-1|TRBJ2-2
TGTGCCAGCAGTTTATTCGGGGTTAACACCGGGGAGCTGCTTTTT
CASSLFGVNTGELLF
>.|many|TRBV12-3/TRBV12-4|TRBJ1-1
TGTGCCAGCAGTCAGTTACAGGGGAACACTGAAGCTTTCTTT
CASSQLQGNTEAFF
>.|many|TRBV14|TRBJ1-1
TGTGCCAGCAGCTCCTACAGGAACACTGAAGCTTTCTTT
CASSSYRNTEAFF
>TRBD1|many|TRBV6-6|TRBJ2-2
TGTGCCAGCAGGAGGCGGACAGGGGGCGACACCGGGGAGCTGTTTTTT
CASRRRTGGDTGELFF
>.|.|TRBV7-9|TRBJ2-6
TGTGCCAGCAGCTCCTCCGCCTCTGGGGCCAACGTCCTGACTTTC
CASSSSASGANVLTF
>.|.|TRBV18|TRBJ2-3
TGTGCCAGCTCAGCCGCTAGCACAGATACGCAGTATTTT
CASSAASTDTQYF
>.|many|TRBV7-9|TRBJ1-2
TGTGCCAGCAGCTTGGCTAATGCCTATGGCTACACCTTC
CASSLANAYGYTF
>.|.|TRBV7-9|TRBJ2-7
TGTGCCAGCAGCCAAGATCTTACCTCCGGGCCAGATCCCTACGAGCAGTACTTC
CASSQDLTSGPDPYEQYF
>TRBD1|.|TRBV7-3|TRBJ2-3
TGTGCCAGCAGCCCGGACAGGGAAGGCACAGATACGCAGTATTTT
CASSPDREGTDTQYF
>.|.|TRBV11-2|TRBJ1-1
TGTGCCAGCAGCTTAAGGGAAAACACTGAAGCTTTCTTT
CASSLRENTEAFF
>TRBD2|many|TRBV6-5|TRBJ2-5
TGTGCCAGCAGTCCCGGGACTACGCAAACCTTC
CASSPGTTQTF
>TRBD1|.|TRBV7-3|TRBJ1-2
TGTGCCAGCAGCTCCGGGACAGGGACCGGCTACACCTTC
CASSSGTGTGYTF
>.|many|TRBV27|TRBJ2-7
TGTGCCAGCAGTTTCGTAGCGGAGGGATACGAGCAGTACTTC
CASSFVAEGYEQYF
>.|.|TRBV6-5|TRBJ2-2
TGTGCCAGCAGGTACAGGAGTAACACCGGGGAGCTGTCTTTT
CASRYRSNTGELSF
>.|medium-sized|TRBV19|TRBJ2-2
TGTGCCAGTAGTATTATCCAAGGTACCGGGGAGCTGTTTTTT
CASSIIQGTGELFF
>TRBD1|.|TRBV27|TRBJ1-1
TGCGCCAGCAGCCGAGGTCCGGGGACAGTGAACACTGAAGCTTTCTTT
CASSRGPGTVNTEAFF
>.|many|TRBV5-1|TRBJ1-1
TGCGCCAGCAGGCCGGGACTTTGGGGCACTGAAGCTTTCTTT
CASRPGLWGTEAFF
>.|many|TRBV5-1|TRBJ2-7
TGCGCCAGCAGCTTGTTCGTGGGAGGAGACTACGAGCAGTACTTC
CASSLFVGGDYEQYF
>TRBD1|many|TRBV28|TRBJ2-7
TGTGCCAGCAGTTTGGATGTGGGACAGGGTACCTACGAGCAGTACTTC
CASSLDVGQGTYEQYF